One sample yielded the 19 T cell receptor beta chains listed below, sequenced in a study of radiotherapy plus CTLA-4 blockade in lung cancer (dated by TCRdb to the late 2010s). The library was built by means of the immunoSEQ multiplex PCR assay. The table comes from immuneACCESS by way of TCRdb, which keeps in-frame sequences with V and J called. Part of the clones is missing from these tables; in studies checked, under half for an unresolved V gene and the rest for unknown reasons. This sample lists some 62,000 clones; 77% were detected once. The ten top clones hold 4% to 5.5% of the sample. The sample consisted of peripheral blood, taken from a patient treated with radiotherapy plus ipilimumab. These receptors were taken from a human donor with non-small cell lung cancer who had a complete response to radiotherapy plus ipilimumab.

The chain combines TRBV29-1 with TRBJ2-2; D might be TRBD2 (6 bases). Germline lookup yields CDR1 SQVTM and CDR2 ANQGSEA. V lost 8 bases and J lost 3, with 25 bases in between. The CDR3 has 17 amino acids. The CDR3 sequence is CSSEDGGEAVDTGELFF. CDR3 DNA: TGCAGCTCTGAAGACGGGGGAGAGGCCGTAGACACCGGGGAGCTGTTTTTT.

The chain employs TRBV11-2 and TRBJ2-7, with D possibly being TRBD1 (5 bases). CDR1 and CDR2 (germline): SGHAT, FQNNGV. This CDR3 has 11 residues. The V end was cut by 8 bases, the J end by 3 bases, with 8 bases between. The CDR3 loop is CASEDNYEQYV. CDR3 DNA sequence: TGTGCCAGCGAGGACAACTACGAGCAGTACGTC.

CDR3 DNA sequence: TGCGCCAGCAGCCAGGCCAGACTGGGAGAGCAGTACTTC. Encoded protein: CASSQARLGEQYF. The V call is TRBV4-3, the J call TRBJ2-7; no firm D call. V was cut by 3 bases and J by 7 bases, with 13 bases left in between. CDR3 size: 13 residues. From germline, CDR1 is LGHNA and CDR2 YSLEER.

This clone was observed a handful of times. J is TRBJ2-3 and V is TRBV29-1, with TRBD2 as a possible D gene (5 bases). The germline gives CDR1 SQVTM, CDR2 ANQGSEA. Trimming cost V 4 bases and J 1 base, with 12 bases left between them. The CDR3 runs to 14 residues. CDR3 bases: TGCAGCGTTGGAGAGGCGGGCCGCACAGATACGCAGTATTTT. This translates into CSVGEAGRTDTQYF.

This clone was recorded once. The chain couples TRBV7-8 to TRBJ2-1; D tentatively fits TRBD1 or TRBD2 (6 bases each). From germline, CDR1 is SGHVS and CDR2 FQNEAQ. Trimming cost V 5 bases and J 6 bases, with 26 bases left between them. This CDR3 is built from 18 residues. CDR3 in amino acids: CASSLGLGAGLQSNEQFF. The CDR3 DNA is TGTGCCAGCAGCCTAGGGCTGGGGGCGGGACTCCAATCCAATGAGCAGTTCTTC.

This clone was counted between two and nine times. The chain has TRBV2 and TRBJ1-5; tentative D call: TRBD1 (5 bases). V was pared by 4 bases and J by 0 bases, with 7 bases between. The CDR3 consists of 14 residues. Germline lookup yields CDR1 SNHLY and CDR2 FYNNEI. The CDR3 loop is CASSVGASNQPQHF. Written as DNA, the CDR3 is TGTGCCAGCAGTGTCGGGGCTAGCAATCAGCCCCAGCATTTT.

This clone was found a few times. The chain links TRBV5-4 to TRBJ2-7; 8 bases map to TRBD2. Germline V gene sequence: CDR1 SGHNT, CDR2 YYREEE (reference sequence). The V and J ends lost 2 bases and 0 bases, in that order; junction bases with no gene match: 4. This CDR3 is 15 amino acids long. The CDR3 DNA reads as TGTGCCAGCAGCTTACCGGGGGGGAGCTCCTACGAGCAGTACTTC. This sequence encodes CASSLPGGSSYEQYF.

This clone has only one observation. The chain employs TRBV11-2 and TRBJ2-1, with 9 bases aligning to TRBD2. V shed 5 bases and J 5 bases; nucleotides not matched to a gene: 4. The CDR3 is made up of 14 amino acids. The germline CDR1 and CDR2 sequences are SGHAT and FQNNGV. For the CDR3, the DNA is TGTGCCAGCAGCGCGGGGGGGCTTAACAATGAGCAGTTCTTC. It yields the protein CASSAGGLNNEQFF.

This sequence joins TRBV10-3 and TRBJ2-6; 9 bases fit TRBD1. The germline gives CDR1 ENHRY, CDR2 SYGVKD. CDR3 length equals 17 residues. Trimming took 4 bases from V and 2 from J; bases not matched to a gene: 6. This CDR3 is CAISALGQGTGANVLTF. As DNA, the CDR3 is TGTGCCATCAGTGCACTCGGACAGGGGACTGGGGCCAACGTCCTGACTTTC.

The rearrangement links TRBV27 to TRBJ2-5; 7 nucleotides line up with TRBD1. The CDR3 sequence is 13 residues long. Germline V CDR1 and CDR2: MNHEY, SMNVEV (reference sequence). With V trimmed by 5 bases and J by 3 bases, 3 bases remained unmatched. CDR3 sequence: CASSGDREETQYF. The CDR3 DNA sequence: TGTGCCAGCAGTGGGGACAGAGAAGAGACCCAGTACTTC.

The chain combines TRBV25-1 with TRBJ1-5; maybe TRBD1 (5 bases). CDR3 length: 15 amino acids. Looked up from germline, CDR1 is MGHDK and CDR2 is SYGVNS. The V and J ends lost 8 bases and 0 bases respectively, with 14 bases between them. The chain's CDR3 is CASEGWGYSNQPQHF. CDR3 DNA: TGTGCCAGCGAGGGGTGGGGATATAGCAATCAGCCCCAGCATTTT.

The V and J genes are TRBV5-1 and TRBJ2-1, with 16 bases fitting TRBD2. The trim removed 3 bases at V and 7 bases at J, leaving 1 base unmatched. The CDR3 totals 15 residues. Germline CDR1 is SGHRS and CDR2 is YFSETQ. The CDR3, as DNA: TGCGCCAGCAGCTCGGGACTAGCGGGAGGGAATGAGCAGTTCTTC. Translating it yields CASSSGLAGGNEQFF.

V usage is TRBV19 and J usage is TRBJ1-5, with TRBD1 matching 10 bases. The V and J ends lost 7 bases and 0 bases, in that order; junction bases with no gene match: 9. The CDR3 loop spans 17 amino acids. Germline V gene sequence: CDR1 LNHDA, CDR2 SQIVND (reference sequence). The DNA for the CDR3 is TGTGCCAGTACTCTTGGACAGGGGGTTTATAGCAATCAGCCCCAGCATTTT. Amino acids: CASTLGQGVYSNQPQHF.

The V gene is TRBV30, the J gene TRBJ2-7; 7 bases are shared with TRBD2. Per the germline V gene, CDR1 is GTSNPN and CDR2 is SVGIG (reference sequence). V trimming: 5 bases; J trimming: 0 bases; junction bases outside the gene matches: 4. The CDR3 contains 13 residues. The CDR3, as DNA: TGTGCCTGGTGGGGCGGGAGCTCCTACGAGCAGTACTTC. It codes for CAWWGGSSYEQYF.

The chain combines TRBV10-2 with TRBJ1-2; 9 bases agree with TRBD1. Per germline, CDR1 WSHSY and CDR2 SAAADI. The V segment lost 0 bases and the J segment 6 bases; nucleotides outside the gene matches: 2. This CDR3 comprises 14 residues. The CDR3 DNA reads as TGCGCCAGCAGTGAGTCTGGACAGGGGCATGGCTACACCTTC. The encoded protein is CASSESGQGHGYTF.

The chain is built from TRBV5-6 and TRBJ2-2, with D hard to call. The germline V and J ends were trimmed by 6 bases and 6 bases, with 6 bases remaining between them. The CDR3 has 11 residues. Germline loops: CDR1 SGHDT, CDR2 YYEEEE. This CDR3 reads CASTFSGELFF. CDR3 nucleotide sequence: TGTGCCAGCACTTTCTCCGGGGAGCTGTTTTTT.

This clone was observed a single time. The CDR3 region is CASSLEGRAEAFF. The CDR3 DNA reads TGTGCCAGCAGCTTGGAGGGCAGAGCTGAAGCTTTCTTT. This sequence joins TRBV5-6 and TRBJ1-1; D ambiguous. Germline CDR1 reads SGHDT; CDR2 reads YYEEEE. The V and J ends lost 0 bases and 6 bases respectively, with 9 bases between them. The CDR3 sequence is 13 residues long.

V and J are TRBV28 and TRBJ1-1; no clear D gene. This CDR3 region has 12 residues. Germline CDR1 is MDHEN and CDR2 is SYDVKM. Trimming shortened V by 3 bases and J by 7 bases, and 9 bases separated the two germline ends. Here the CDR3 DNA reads TGTGCCAGCAGTTTGCAAAACTATGAAGCTTTCTTT. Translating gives CASSLQNYEAFF.

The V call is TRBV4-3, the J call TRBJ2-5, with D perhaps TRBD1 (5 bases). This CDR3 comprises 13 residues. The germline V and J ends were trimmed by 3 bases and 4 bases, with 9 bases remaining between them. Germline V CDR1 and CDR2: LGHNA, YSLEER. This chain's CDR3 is CASSQVRGETQYF. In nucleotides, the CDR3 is TGCGCCAGCAGCCAGGTTAGGGGAGAGACCCAGTACTTC.